What follows are 3 T cell receptor beta chains derived from one specimen sequenced in a study of identical twins. MiXCR, applied by TCRdb to the 5' RACE reads, yields one record per CDR3 protein. Of about 200,000 distinct CDR3 sequences in the sample, roughly 7.5% are singletons; the top ten hold about 2%. The same sample was also used in a study of yellow fever vaccine responses in identical twins.

Sequencing input: memory (CD45RO+) T cells sorted from blood. These receptors all come from a woman between 18 and 29 years old in good health.

Ten or more counts support this clonotype. Here the CDR3 reads CASSLTPNTGELFF. CDR3 bases: TGTGCCAGCAGCTTAACCCCGAACACCGGGGAGCTGTTTTTT. The V call is TRBV7-2, the J call TRBJ2-2; D unresolved. The length of the CDR3 is 14 residues. Trimming cost V 2 bases and J 0 bases, with 4 bases left between them. CDR1 SGHTA and CDR2 FQGNSA come from the germline V gene. The variable domain in full, with the rest retrieved from reference TRBV7-2 and TRBJ2-2, is GAGVSQSPSNKVTEKGKDVELRCDPISGHTALYWYRQSLGQGLEFLIYFQGNSAPDKSGLPSDRFSAERTGGSVSTLTIQRTQQEDSAVYLCASSLTPNTGELFFGEGSRLTVL.

This clonotype was seen ten or more times. The chain links TRBV15 to TRBJ2-3; 11 bases agree with TRBD1. V trimming: 0 bases; J trimming: 2 bases; junction bases outside the gene matches: 7. CDR1 LNHNV and CDR2 YYDKDF come from the germline V gene (reference sequence). The CDR3 loop spans 18 amino acids. For the CDR3, the DNA is TGTGCCACCAGCAGAGATACAGAAGGACAGGGGGCCACAGATACGCAGTATTTT. The encoded protein is CATSRDTEGQGATDTQYF.

This clonotype was seen a handful of times. The chain links TRBV5-8 to TRBJ2-4; D is perhaps TRBD2 (5 bases). Trimming cost V 6 bases and J 0 bases, with 16 bases left between them. CDR1 and CDR2 from the germline V gene are SGHTS and YDEGEE. This CDR3 has 16 residues. The CDR3 DNA follows: TGTGCCAGCACCCTACCGGGATTTAGAGCCAAAAACATTCAGTACTTC. Translated: CASTLPGFRAKNIQYF. The entire variable domain, with the rest obtained from reference TRBV5-8 and TRBJ2-4, is as follows: EAGVTQSPTHLIKTRGQQATLRCSPISGHTSVYWYQQALGLGLQFLLWYDEGEERNRGNFPPRFSGRQFPNYSSELNVNALELEDSALYLCASTLPGFRAKNIQYFGAGTRLSVL.